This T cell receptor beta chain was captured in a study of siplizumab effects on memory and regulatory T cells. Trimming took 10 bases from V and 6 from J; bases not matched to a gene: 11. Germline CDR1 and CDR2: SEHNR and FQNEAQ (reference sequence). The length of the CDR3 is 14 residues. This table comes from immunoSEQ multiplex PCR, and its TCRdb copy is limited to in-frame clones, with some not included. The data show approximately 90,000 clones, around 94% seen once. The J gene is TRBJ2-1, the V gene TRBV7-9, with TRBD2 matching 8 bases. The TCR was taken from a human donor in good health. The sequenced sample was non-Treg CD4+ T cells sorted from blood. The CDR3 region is CAIAPGLGVNEQFF. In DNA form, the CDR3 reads TGTGCCATCGCCCCGGGACTAGGTGTCAATGAGCAGTTCTTC.